Sequencing of this TCR beta chain was carried out in a study of blood T cell repertoires in COVID-19. Overall study: There were acute and convalescent COVID-19 samples, and they came from the United States, Italy and Spain. PBMCs, B-cell-depleted T cells, or T cells provided the cDNA or gDNA that made up the material.

Here immunoSEQ multiplex PCR was the method, and the copy in TCRdb shows in-frame clones only, minus some. The sample holds under 300,000 clones; 70% to 90% are singletons and the top ten take about 3%. CDR1 and CDR2 (germline): MDHEN, SYDVKM. This CDR3 has 17 residues. Trimming left V 4 bases short and J 5 bases short, with 21 bases between. Sequencing was done on a sample of peripheral blood. This receptor was identified in a woman in her twenties or thirties with active or convalescent COVID-19. The V call is TRBV28, the J call TRBJ1-5, with D perhaps matching TRBD1 (6 bases). CDR3: CASSYRARLHRDQPQHF. The DNA of the CDR3 is TGTGCCAGCAGTTACAGGGCCCGACTGCATAGGGATCAGCCCCAGCATTTT.